This TCR beta chain was sequenced in a study of OX40 agonist ivuxolimab in advanced cancers. Study summary: Approximately 41% of patients had received prior checkpoint inhibitor therapy.

People who had autoimmune disease history or systemic immunosuppression were excluded. Findings and limits, study-wide: Compared with CD4+, CD8+ T cells on average had more expanded clones. It was also the case that some nonresponders had low normalized T-cell clonal expansion.

The table came from immunoSEQ multiplex PCR; TCRdb's copy has only in-frame clones and leaves some out. The table has approximately 78,000 clones, around 88% seen once. Regarding this clone: Its antigen is as yet unknown.

The sequencing here drew on CD4+ or CD8+ T cells sorted from blood, taken in a trial of the OX40 agonist ivuxolimab. The receptor comes from an adult with an advanced solid tumor such as melanoma, head and neck, liver or kidney cancer.

CDR3 DNA sequence: TGTGCCAGCAGTGAAGCGCCGGGCCCGGGACCGCTTGGCTATGGCTACACCTTC. Amino acids: CASSEAPGPGPLGYGYTF. J is TRBJ1-2 and V is TRBV2, with D possibly TRBD1 on 5 matching bases. Per germline, CDR1 SNHLY and CDR2 FYNNEI. Trimming stripped 0 bases from V and 4 bases from J, with 21 bases between. CDR3 length equals 18 residues.